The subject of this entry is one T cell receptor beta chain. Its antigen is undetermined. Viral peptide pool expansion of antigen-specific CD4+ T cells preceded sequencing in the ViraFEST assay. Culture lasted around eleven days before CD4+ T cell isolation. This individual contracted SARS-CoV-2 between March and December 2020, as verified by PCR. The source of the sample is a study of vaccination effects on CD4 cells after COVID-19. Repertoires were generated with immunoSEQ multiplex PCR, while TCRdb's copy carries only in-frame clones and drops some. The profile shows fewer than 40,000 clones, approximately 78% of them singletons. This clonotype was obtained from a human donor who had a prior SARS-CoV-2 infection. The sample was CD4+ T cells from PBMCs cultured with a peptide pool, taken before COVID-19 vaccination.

In nucleotides, the CDR3 is TGTGCCACCAGCAGAGATGCGGGACAGGGGGTATTTGAAGCTTTCTTT. Translation: CATSRDAGQGVFEAFF. The chain employs TRBV15 and TRBJ1-1; 11 bases align to TRBD1. The V gene's germline CDR1 is LNHNV and CDR2 YYDKDF (reference sequence). Trimming removed 0 bases from V and 7 bases from J; junction bases left unmatched: 7. The CDR3 covers 16 residues.